This is a list of T cell receptor beta chains from one sample in a study of cytomegalovirus exposure and HLA in healthy donors. Clones were read by immunoSEQ multiplex PCR, and TCRdb kept only the in-frame ones, dropping some. The data hold roughly 150,000 clones, with 85% observed a single time. What was sequenced was PBMCs. The source of these receptors is a boy under 10 years old in good health and CMV-seronegative. Both conserved end residues are part of each CDR3. A D gene is named only where the DNA matches it firmly. For some rows the clone size is stated as once, few or many, or as a class when expanded; others skip it.

J gene | D gene | CDR3 length | V gene | clone size | CDR3 protein | CDR3 DNA
TRBJ2-1 | - | 15 | TRBV4-1 | - | CASSQPWDSPAEQFF | TGCGCCAGCAGCCAACCGTGGGACTCTCCGGCCGAGCAGTTCTTC
TRBJ2-3 | TRBD2 | 17 | TRBV30 | - | CAWSVRSGLADTDTQYF | TGTGCCTGGAGTGTACGTTCCGGACTAGCGGACACAGATACGCAGTATTTT
TRBJ1-1 | TRBD1 | 19 | TRBV7-9 | - | CASSLGVGTGGARATEAFF | TGTGCCAGCAGCCTAGGGGTTGGGACAGGGGGCGCAAGGGCCACTGAAGCTTTCTTT
TRBJ1-1 | - | 14 | TRBV2 | - | CASSSRTVNTEAFF | TGTGCCAGCAGTTCAAGGACAGTGAACACTGAAGCTTTCTTT
TRBJ1-1 | - | 16 | TRBV6-1 | - | CASSEGWWDNRAEAFF | TGTGCCAGCAGTGAAGGTTGGTGGGACAACCGAGCTGAAGCTTTCTTT
TRBJ1-3 | - | 17 | TRBV10-2 | - | CASRLHPGPGSGNTIYF | TGCGCCAGCAGACTGCATCCAGGGCCAGGCTCTGGAAACACCATATATTTT
TRBJ1-3 | - | 15 | TRBV28 | - | CASSYYSSSGNTIYF | TGTGCCAGCAGTTACTACTCTTCCTCTGGAAACACCATATATTTT
TRBJ1-6 | - | 14 | TRBV7-9 | - | CASSLGGGYSPLHF | TGTGCCAGCAGCTTGGGAGGGGGGTATTCACCCCTCCACTTT
TRBJ1-6 | TRBD1 | 18 | TRBV7-8 | - | CASSPDRGRVSYNSPLHF | TGTGCCAGCAGCCCAGACAGGGGGCGCGTCTCCTATAATTCACCCCTCCACTTT
TRBJ2-7 | TRBD1 | 14 | TRBV29-1 | - | CSVEGTGLSYEQYF | TGCAGCGTTGAAGGGACAGGTCTCTCCTACGAGCAGTACTTC
TRBJ2-1 | - | 12 | TRBV25-1 | - | CASSDRYNEQFF | TGTGCCAGCAGTGACCGGTACAATGAGCAGTTCTTC
TRBJ2-7 | - | 17 | TRBV13 | many | CASSQGGITANSYEQYF | TGTGCCAGCAGCCAAGGCGGGATCACTGCCAACTCCTACGAGCAGTACTTC
TRBJ1-1 | TRBD1 | 14 | TRBV6-5 | - | CASRETGVSSRAFF | TGTGCCAGCAGAGAGACAGGGGTCTCGTCACGAGCTTTCTTT
TRBJ1-5 | - | 13 | TRBV6-4 | - | CASSEARNQPQHF | TGTGCCAGCAGTGAGGCCAGAAATCAGCCCCAGCATTTT
TRBJ2-1 | - | 16 | TRBV9 | - | CASSVGAGSMYNEQFF | TGTGCCAGCAGCGTAGGAGCGGGTTCAATGTACAATGAGCAGTTCTTC
TRBJ2-5 | TRBD2 | 15 | TRBV19 | once | CASSTSGSVGETQYF | TGTGCCAGTAGTACTAGCGGGAGCGTGGGAGAGACCCAGTACTTC
TRBJ2-1 | TRBD2 | 15 | TRBV28 | - | CASSSLAGGQPEQFF | TGTGCCAGCAGTTCACTAGCGGGAGGGCAGCCTGAGCAGTTCTTC
TRBJ2-6 | TRBD2 | 17 | TRBV27 | - | CASSLWASGSGANVLTF | TGTGCCAGCAGTTTATGGGCTAGCGGCTCTGGGGCCAACGTCCTGACTTTC
TRBJ1-2 | - | 15 | TRBV11-3 | - | CASSLDFAQAQGYTF | TGTGCCAGCAGCTTAGATTTCGCACAGGCCCAAGGCTACACCTTC
TRBJ2-7 | TRBD2 | 14 | TRBV7-9 | - | CASSLGTSYYEQYF | TGTGCCAGCAGCCTGGGGACTAGTTACTACGAGCAGTACTTC
TRBJ1-3 | - | 16 | TRBV4-2 | - | CASSQDVASSGNTIYF | TGTGCCAGCAGCCAAGATGTCGCGAGCTCTGGAAACACCATATATTTT
TRBJ2-4 | - | 16 | TRBV5-3 | - | CARSEQAETSKNIQYF | TGTGCCAGAAGCGAACAGGCAGAGACCTCCAAAAACATTCAGTACTTC
TRBJ1-1 | TRBD1 | 15 | TRBV11-2 | few | CASSPPQGAVTEAFF | TGTGCCAGCAGCCCCCCCCAGGGGGCGGTCACTGAAGCTTTCTTT
TRBJ2-5 | - | 13 | TRBV10-3 | - | CAISGSREQTQYF | TGTGCCATCAGTGGTTCCAGGGAACAGACCCAGTACTTC
TRBJ1-4 | - | 13 | TRBV2 | - | CASQGSDNEKLFF | TGTGCCAGCCAGGGGTCCGATAATGAAAAACTGTTTTTT
TRBJ2-2 | - | 14 | TRBV7-9 | - | CASSGEGNTGELFF | TGTGCCAGCAGCGGTGAGGGGAACACCGGGGAGCTGTTTTTT
TRBJ2-5 | - | 15 | TRBV5-5 | - | CASSLQASEGETQYF | TGTGCCAGCAGCTTGCAGGCTAGCGAGGGAGAGACCCAGTACTTC
TRBJ2-6 | TRBD2 | 17 | TRBV7-9 | - | CASSPPRGGIGANVLTF | TGTGCCAGCAGCCCCCCGCGGGGGGGCATTGGGGCCAACGTCCTGACTTTC
TRBJ1-1 | - | 11 | TRBV6-4 | - | CASSSKGEAFF | TGTGCCAGCAGCTCTAAGGGGGAAGCTTTCTTT
TRBJ2-7 | TRBD1 | 17 | TRBV5-1 | - | CASSTRSPGTGAYEQYF | TGCGCCAGCAGCACTCGTTCACCCGGGACAGGCGCTTACGAGCAGTACTTC
TRBJ2-7 | - | 13 | TRBV6-1 | - | CASSERQAYEQYF | TGTGCCAGCAGTGAACGACAGGCCTACGAGCAGTACTTC
TRBJ2-1 | - | 13 | TRBV10-1 | - | CASRRDDWNEQFF | TGCGCCAGCAGAAGAGATGACTGGAATGAGCAGTTCTTC
TRBJ1-5 | - | 16 | TRBV5-8 | - | CASSPTRQASNQPQHF | TGTGCCAGCAGCCCTACGCGACAGGCTAGCAATCAGCCCCAGCATTTT
TRBJ1-2 | TRBD1 | 13 | TRBV15 | - | CATSPGQGSLYTF | TGTGCCACCAGCCCGGGACAGGGGTCCCTCTACACCTTC
TRBJ1-5 | - | 14 | TRBV9 | - | CASSVGSGKQPQHF | TGTGCCAGCAGCGTAGGTTCGGGGAAACAGCCCCAGCATTTT
TRBJ1-5 | TRBD1 | 14 | TRBV5-6 | - | CASSFSGTAQPQHF | TGTGCCAGCAGCTTTTCCGGGACAGCCCAGCCCCAGCATTTT
TRBJ2-2 | TRBD2 | 16 | TRBV4-2 | - | CASSPRTRGDTGELFF | TGTGCCAGCAGCCCCCGGACCCGGGGGGACACCGGGGAGCTGTTTTTT
TRBJ2-5 | TRBD2 | 14 | TRBV30 | - | CACGLAGTQETQYF | TGTGCCTGCGGACTAGCGGGGACACAAGAGACCCAGTACTTC
TRBJ1-2 | - | 12 | TRBV7-9 | - | CSSSSDRTGYTF | TGTTCCAGCAGCTCCGACAGGACTGGCTACACCTTC
TRBJ1-2 | - | 12 | TRBV29-1 | - | CSVKARGDGYTF | TGCAGCGTCAAAGCCAGGGGTGATGGCTACACCTTC
TRBJ1-2 | TRBD1 | 15 | TRBV10-3 | - | CAISADRVANYGYTF | TGTGCCATCAGTGCCGACAGGGTAGCTAACTATGGCTACACCTTC
TRBJ1-5 | - | 16 | TRBV2 | - | CASSVLGQHDNQPQHF | TGTGCCAGCAGTGTGTTGGGGCAGCATGACAATCAGCCCCAGCATTTT
TRBJ2-1 | TRBD2 | 14 | TRBV6-6 | - | CASTPGGRENEQFF | TGTGCCAGCACCCCGGGGGGGCGGGAGAATGAGCAGTTCTTC
TRBJ2-7 | TRBD2 | 16 | TRBV9 | - | CASSVEAGAAFYEQYF | TGTGCCAGCAGCGTAGAAGCGGGAGCCGCCTTCTACGAGCAGTACTTC
TRBJ2-2 | - | 13 | TRBV9 | once | CASSVAQDRELFF | TGTGCCAGCAGCGTAGCTCAGGACAGGGAGCTGTTTTTT
TRBJ1-1 | - | 15 | TRBV6-1 | - | CASSEKGEGSTEAFF | TGTGCCAGCAGTGAAAAGGGGGAGGGGAGCACTGAAGCTTTCTTT
TRBJ1-2 | - | 12 | TRBV30 | few | CAWSRGGYGYTF | TGTGCCTGGAGTCGGGGGGGCTATGGCTACACCTTC
TRBJ2-1 | - | 12 | TRBV10-3 | - | CAIRDRDAGQFF | TGTGCCATCAGGGACAGAGACGCGGGGCAGTTCTTC
TRBJ2-7 | TRBD2 | 15 | TRBV28 | once | CASSLSSGRIYEQYF | TGTGCCAGCAGTTTATCTAGCGGGAGGATTTACGAGCAGTACTTC
TRBJ1-1 | - | 12 | TRBV29-1 | - | CSATGQSAEAFF | TGCAGCGCCACAGGACAGTCCGCTGAAGCTTTCTTT
TRBJ2-7 | - | 15 | TRBV11-2 | - | CASSLEVPGSHEQYF | TGTGCCAGCAGCTTAGAGGTACCAGGATCCCACGAGCAGTACTTC
TRBJ2-1 | - | 14 | TRBV7-3 | - | CASSLIQGGDEQFF | TGTGCCAGCAGCTTAATCCAGGGGGGCGATGAGCAGTTCTTC
TRBJ1-1 | - | 16 | TRBV30 | - | CAWKGAMGHLATEAFF | TGTGCCTGGAAAGGGGCTATGGGGCACTTAGCCACTGAAGCTTTCTTT
TRBJ1-3 | TRBD1 | 12 | TRBV29-1 | few | CSATDRVNTIYF | TGCAGCGCCACGGACAGGGTAAACACCATATATTTT